This T cell receptor beta chain was identified in a study of CD8+ T cells in alopecia areata (dated by TCRdb to the late 2010s). Background for the entire study: The treated patients, all with moderate-to-severe alopecia areata, were enrolled in an open-label pilot trial of oral tofacitinib given at 5 to 10 mg twice daily. Clonality in the scalp was compared among normal scalp (n=4), patchy alopecia areata scalp (n=8), and alopecia totalis/universalis scalp (n=8). Patients on tofacitinib were biopsied at baseline and after 4 and 24 weeks of treatment, and several of the patients also had a later scalp biopsy. In treated patients, disease severity was measured using the SALT score, which gives the percentage of scalp surface area affected. immunoSEQ multiplex PCR using 35 Vbeta forward primers and 13 Jbeta reverse primers was used to amplify TCRbeta CDR3 regions. Human TCRbeta sequencing covered scalp tissue and sorted CD4+ and CD8+ peripheral blood T cells from patchy and totalis/universalis alopecia areata patients and healthy controls. RNA came from the PAXgene miRNA kit for fixed scalp, the miRNeasy kit for PBMCs, and the RNeasy kit for mouse skin. To study T cell clonal expansion in alopecia areata, the researchers applied high-throughput TCRbeta sequencing to both the C3H/HeJ mouse model and human patients. Patients received tofacitinib for 6 to 18 months and were then followed off drug for 6 months to check for delayed response and recurrence. Study-level results and caveats: Tofacitinib significantly decreased scalp clonality and the number of expanded CD8+ clones among the top 100 scalp clones. Compared with mice, TCR sequences shared between patients were less clear, possibly partly because of HLA diversity across the patient population. Resident alphabeta T cells in normal human skin are also sequenced, complicating scalp TCR repertoire analysis, unlike mouse skin dominated by gammadelta T cells. Many expanded lesional clones persisted in scalp and blood during tofacitinib treatment, which may partly explain relapse after stopping treatment. Because the treated cohort was small and had only one nonresponder, larger studies are needed to examine links between baseline CD8+ expansion and response. Compared with normal scalp, lesional scalp, particularly in alopecia totalis/universalis, had higher clonality and more expanded CD8+ clones, which suggests antigenic drive.

To prepare the library, the immunoSEQ multiplex PCR assay was applied. RNA was extracted from all samples and reverse transcribed into cDNA, which served as template for TCR sequencing. SuperScript III was used to make first-strand cDNA, primed with a 2:1 mix of oligo-dT and random hexamers. A synthetic immune receptor repertoire was used to measure amplification bias, and any remaining bias was corrected computationally. On the authors' methods: Raw reads were preprocessed to remove errors, and CDR3 was defined by IMGT conventions from the conserved cysteine to phenylalanine. To get clonality, Shannon entropy was normalized by log2 of the number of productive unique TCRs and the result was subtracted from 1. Whether each scalp clone was CD4 or CD8 was inferred by checking scalp TCRbeta sequences against the CD4 and CD8 repertoires from sorted blood. Not all clones reach the TCRdb copy of this immuneACCESS table, which keeps in-frame sequences only. Checked studies attribute under half of the gap to unresolved V genes and leave the rest unexplained. Clonal size and the V and J genes are those of that table, whereas D and trimming came from the DNA. This sample holds approximately 6,000 clones; 55% to 65% were observed only once. The biggest ten clones account for over 6.5% of the sample.

This specimen's treatment or condition label, per the study, means: oral pan-JAK inhibitor, 5-10 mg twice daily. From alopecia areata patients, peripheral blood was collected along with lesional scalp punch biopsies. Human scalp biopsies were fixed immediately in PAXgene tissue containers. As concerns this clone: The antigen it recognizes is unknown. Base qualities are missing; no much larger clone stands one base away.

Counted from cysteine to phenylalanine, this CDR3 has 14 amino acids. Just CDR3 DNA is preserved here, 42 bases in frame from base 1. Trimmed from V: 4 bases; trimmed from J: 3 bases; junction bases lacking a gene match: 5. The germline V gene (reference sequence) gives CDR1 as GTSNPN and CDR2 as SVGIG. This clonotype was sampled from a human donor with alopecia areata. The sample consisted of skin, taken at roughly week 30, from a patient treated with tofacitinib. The chain uses TRBV30 and TRBJ2-2, with 7 junctional bases fitting TRBD1. The DNA is TGTGCCTGGAACCCCGGGACAGACACCGGGGAGCTGTTTTTT. Translation gives CAWNPGTDTGELFF.